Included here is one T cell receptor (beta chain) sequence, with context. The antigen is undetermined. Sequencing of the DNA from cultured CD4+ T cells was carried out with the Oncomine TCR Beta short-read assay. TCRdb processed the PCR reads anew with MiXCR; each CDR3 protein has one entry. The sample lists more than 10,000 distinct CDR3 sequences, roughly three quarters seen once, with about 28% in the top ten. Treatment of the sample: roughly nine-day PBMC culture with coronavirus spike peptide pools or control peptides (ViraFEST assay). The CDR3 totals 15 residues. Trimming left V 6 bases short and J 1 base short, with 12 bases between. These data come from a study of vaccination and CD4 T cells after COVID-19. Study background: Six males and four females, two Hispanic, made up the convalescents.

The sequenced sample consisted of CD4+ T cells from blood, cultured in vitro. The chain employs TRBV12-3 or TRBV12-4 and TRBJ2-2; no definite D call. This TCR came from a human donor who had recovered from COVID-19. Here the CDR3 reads CASSLSFKNTGELFF. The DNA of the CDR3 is TGTGCCAGCAGCCTAAGCTTTAAGAACACCGGGGAGCTGTTTTTT.